Shown below are 19 T cell receptor beta chains from a single sample sequenced in a study of cytomegalovirus exposure and HLA in healthy donors. Repertoires were generated with immunoSEQ multiplex PCR, while TCRdb's copy carries only in-frame clones and drops some. The table lists 65,000 to 100,000 clones, 93% of them singletons. The material sequenced was PBMCs. These receptors were taken from a woman aged 25 to 39 in good health and CMV-seronegative.

The rearrangement joins TRBV6-5 to TRBJ2-7; a weak D match, TRBD1 (5 bases). V lost 0 bases and J 1 base, leaving 13 bases between the germline ends. CDR1 is MNHEY, CDR2 SVGAGI, per germline. The CDR3 loop spans 16 amino acids. The CDR3 bases are TGTGCCAGCAGTTACTCGAAAAGGACACTATCCTACGAGCAGTACTTC. It specifies CASSYSKRTLSYEQYF.

The chain carries TRBV11-1 and TRBJ2-7; 7 bases fit TRBD1. This CDR3 has 15 residues. Germline loops: CDR1 SGHAT, CDR2 FQDESV (reference sequence). Unmatched junction bases numbered 5, after V lost 2 bases and J lost 1 base. CDR3 amino acids: CASSLPTGESYEQYF. The CDR3 DNA follows: TGTGCCAGCAGCTTACCTACAGGGGAGTCCTACGAGCAGTACTTC. The whole variable domain, remainder taken from reference TRBV11-1 and TRBJ2-7, is EAEVAQSPRYKITEKSQAVAFWCDPISGHATLYWYRQILGQGPELLVQFQDESVVDDSQLPKDRFSAERLKGVDSTLKIQPAELGDSAMYLCASSLPTGESYEQYFGPGTRLTVT.

V usage is TRBV11-1 and J usage is TRBJ2-7; tentatively, D is TRBD2 (6 bases). Trimming cost V 1 base and J 1 base, with 11 bases left between them. Per the germline V gene, CDR1 is SGHAT and CDR2 is FQDESV (reference sequence). The CDR3 totals 15 residues. The CDR3 bases are TGTGCCAGCAGCTTAGACTCCGGGAGTTCCTACGAGCAGTACTTC. It specifies CASSLDSGSSYEQYF.

The chain is built from TRBV5-1 and TRBJ2-1; D might be TRBD1 (5 bases). Trimming removed 0 bases at V and 3 bases at J, with 10 bases between. This CDR3 is built from 15 residues. Germline lookup yields CDR1 SGHRS and CDR2 YFSETQ. CDR3 amino acids: CASSLGAGFYNEQFF. CDR3 sequence (DNA): TGCGCCAGCAGCTTGGGGGCAGGGTTCTACAATGAGCAGTTCTTC.

V gene TRBV27 combines with J gene TRBJ2-6, with TRBD1 matching 9 bases. Looked up from germline, CDR1 is MNHEY and CDR2 is SMNVEV (reference sequence). The CDR3 spans 16 residues. V lost 4 bases to trimming and J lost 4 bases; unmatched junction nucleotides: 5. The chain's CDR3 is CASSSGTGSGANVLTF. Written as DNA, the CDR3 is TGTGCCAGCAGTTCCGGGACAGGGTCCGGGGCCAACGTCCTGACTTTC.

The chain recombines TRBV7-8 with TRBJ2-3; 13 positions match TRBD2. CDR3 length: 16 residues. V shed 5 bases, J shed 2 bases, and the junction held 4 bases outside the gene matches. CDR1 is SGHVS and CDR2 is FQNEAQ in the germline V gene. CDR3 sequence: CASSRGLAGATDTQYF. The CDR3 coding sequence is TGTGCCAGCAGCCGAGGACTAGCGGGGGCCACAGATACGCAGTATTTT.

This chain uses TRBV13 with TRBJ1-1, with 7 bases lining up with TRBD1. Trimming took 2 bases from V and 0 from J; bases not matched to a gene: 9. This CDR3 comprises 17 residues. The germline gives CDR1 PRHDT, CDR2 FYEKMQ (reference sequence). CDR3 sequence reads: CASSLPRTGDLNTEAFF. Here the CDR3 DNA reads TGTGCCAGCAGCTTACCCAGGACAGGAGACCTGAACACTGAAGCTTTCTTT.

The chain joins TRBV7-6 to TRBJ2-6; weak D call: TRBD1 (6 bases). The germline V gene has CDR1 SGHVS and CDR2 FNYEAQ. The ends were cut back, 2 bases at V and 4 bases at J, with 21 bases in the middle. The CDR3 sequence is 19 residues long. CDR3 nucleotide sequence: TGTGCCAGCAGCTTAAAGGGCCCGCAGGGGCTGGAGGGGGCCAACGTCCTGACTTTC. Protein: CASSLKGPQGLEGANVLTF.

Notes on this clone: Its ends do not fully match the called genes, so a read error is possible. The V gene is TRBV7-7, the J gene TRBJ2-1; a possible D gene is TRBD2 (5 bases). The CDR3 has 15 amino acids. CDR1 is SSHAT, CDR2 FNYEAQ, per germline (reference sequence). The CDR3 sequence: CASSFGLDGLNEQFF. The CDR3 nucleotides are TGTGCTAGCAGCTTCGGACTCGATGGTCTAAATGAGCAGTTCTTC.

This sequence joins TRBV2 and TRBJ1-3; TRBD1 agrees at 7 bases. Germline CDR1 reads SNHLY; CDR2 reads FYNNEI. The CDR3 extends over 16 amino acids. Trimming removed 6 bases from V and 0 bases from J; junction bases left unmatched: 8. This chain's CDR3 is CASSVQGSSSGNTIYF. CDR3 nucleotides: TGTGCCAGCAGCGTACAGGGGTCCAGCTCTGGAAACACCATATATTTT.

The rearrangement joins TRBV2 to TRBJ2-5; possible D gene TRBD1, 6 bases. The CDR3 sequence is 14 residues long. CDR1 is SNHLY and CDR2 is FYNNEI in the germline V gene. Trimming pared 1 base from V and 4 bases from J, leaving 10 bases between. The CDR3 spells CASSEERGRETQYF. The CDR3 region has the DNA TGTGCCAGCAGTGAAGAAAGGGGGAGAGAGACCCAGTACTTC.

V and J are TRBV7-9 and TRBJ1-1; the D gene is possibly TRBD1 (5 bases). CDR3 length: 13 residues. Germline assignment: CDR1 SEHNR and CDR2 FQNEAQ (reference sequence). The germline V and J ends were trimmed by 4 bases and 7 bases, with 13 bases remaining between them. The CDR3 loop is CASSSDLGGEAFF. As DNA, the CDR3 is TGTGCCAGCAGCTCCGATTTGGGGGGTGAAGCTTTCTTT.

The chain recombines TRBV6-5 with TRBJ1-1; TRBD1 might be the D (6 bases). Per germline, CDR1 MNHEY and CDR2 SVGAGI. The CDR3 is 15 amino acids. Trimming took 2 bases from V and 7 from J, leaving 17 bases between them. CDR3 nucleotide sequence: TGTGCCAGCAGTTACGAAGGCAGGGGAAGTGGTGAAGCTTTCTTT. This gives the protein CASSYEGRGSGEAFF.

The chain combines TRBV4-3 with TRBJ1-4, with D unclear. CDR1 is LGHNA and CDR2 is YSLEER in the germline V gene. Trimming shortened V by 4 bases and J by 3 bases, and 12 bases separated the two germline ends. The CDR3 totals 15 residues. The CDR3 DNA reads TGCGCCAGCAGCCGCCGGACTTTCGCTAATGAAAAACTGTTTTTT. This sequence encodes CASSRRTFANEKLFF.

This clone was detected a few times. The chain couples TRBV7-9 to TRBJ2-3; D is perhaps TRBD2 (6 bases). Germline V gene sequence: CDR1 SEHNR, CDR2 FQNEAQ (reference sequence). Trimming took 0 bases from V and 2 from J, leaving 9 bases between them. The CDR3 has 15 residues. CDR3 nucleotides: TGTGCCAGCAGCTTAGCTAGCGGACACACAGATACGCAGTATTTT. Translated: CASSLASGHTDTQYF. Variable domain in full (rest from reference TRBV7-9 and TRBJ2-3): DTGVSQNPRHKITKRGQNVTFRCDPISEHNRLYWYRQTLGQGPEFLTYFQNEAQLEKSRLLSDRFSAERPKGSFSTLEIQRTEQGDSAMYLCASSLASGHTDTQYFGPGTRLTVL.

V and J are TRBV5-4 and TRBJ2-5, with 7 bases lining up with TRBD1. Looked up from germline, CDR1 is SGHNT and CDR2 is YYREEE (reference sequence). The CDR3 is 15 residues long. V was pared by 4 bases and J by 2 bases, with 8 bases of the junction left unmatched. The CDR3 DNA follows: TGTGCCAGCAGCGCAGGACAGGCGACTCAAGAGACCCAGTACTTC. Its translation: CASSAGQATQETQYF.

V and J are TRBV4-1 and TRBJ1-4, with TRBD1 identical over 10 bases. Losses at the gene ends were 0 bases for V and 8 bases for J; bases not matched to a gene: 3. This CDR3 has 15 amino acids. CDR1 and CDR2 from the germline V gene are MGHRA and YSYEKL. The CDR3 reads CASSQETGGLEKLFF. The CDR3 region has the DNA TGCGCCAGCAGCCAAGAGACAGGGGGCCTGGAAAAACTGTTTTTT.

In regard to this clone: At one boundary the junction diverges from the germline segment, which might be a read error. This chain joins TRBV6-1 and TRBJ2-7; 14 bases line up with TRBD2. Per the germline V gene, CDR1 is MNHNS and CDR2 is SASEGT. The CDR3 spans 15 residues. The CDR3 bases are TGTGCCAGCAGAGAAGGGACTAGCGGGAGCCACGAGCAGTACTTC. It translates to CASREGTSGSHEQYF.

The chain recombines TRBV7-9 with TRBJ2-1; 7 positions agree with TRBD2. CDR3 size: 15 residues. The ends lost 10 bases at V and 8 bases at J; junction bases unmatched: 17. The germline V gene has CDR1 SEHNR and CDR2 FQNEAQ (reference sequence). The CDR3 region has the DNA TGTGCCACCAAGGTTTGGCGGGAGTTCACGGATGAGCAGTTCTTC. Amino acids: CATKVWREFTDEQFF.